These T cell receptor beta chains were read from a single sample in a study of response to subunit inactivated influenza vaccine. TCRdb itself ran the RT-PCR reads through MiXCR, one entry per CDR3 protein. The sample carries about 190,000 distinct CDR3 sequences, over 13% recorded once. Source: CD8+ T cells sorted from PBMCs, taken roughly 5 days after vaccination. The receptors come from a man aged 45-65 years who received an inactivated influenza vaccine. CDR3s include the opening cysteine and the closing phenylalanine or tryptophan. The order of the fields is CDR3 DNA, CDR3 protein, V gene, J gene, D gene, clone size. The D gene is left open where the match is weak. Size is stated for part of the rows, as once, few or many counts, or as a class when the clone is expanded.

cdr3_nt: TGTGCGACCAGCCGCCCGTGGACAGGGGAAAGAGAAGAGACCCAGTACTTC; cdr3_aa: CATSRPWTGEREETQYF; v_call: TRBV19; j_call: TRBJ2-5; d_call: TRBD1; clone_size: .
cdr3_nt: TGTGCCAGCAGCTTGGTGGGGACAGGGAACGAGCAGTACTTC; cdr3_aa: CASSLVGTGNEQYF; v_call: TRBV5-6; j_call: TRBJ2-7; d_call: TRBD1; clone_size: .
cdr3_nt: TGTGCCAGCAGTGCGACTACCAGCTCCTACAATGAGCAGTTCTTC; cdr3_aa: CASSATTSSYNEQFF; v_call: TRBV27; j_call: TRBJ2-1; d_call: .; clone_size: many
cdr3_nt: TGCGCCAGCAGCCAAGGGCGGGTGACCTACGAGCAGTACTTC; cdr3_aa: CASSQGRVTYEQYF; v_call: TRBV4-1; j_call: TRBJ2-7; d_call: .; clone_size: few
cdr3_nt: TGTGCCAGCAGCTTTATAGTTAACGAGCAGTACTTC; cdr3_aa: CASSFIVNEQYF; v_call: TRBV7-9; j_call: TRBJ2-7; d_call: .; clone_size: .
cdr3_nt: TGTGCCAGCAGCTTAGGAATAGCGGTCCAAGAGACCCAGTACTTC; cdr3_aa: CASSLGIAVQETQYF; v_call: TRBV11-2; j_call: TRBJ2-5; d_call: .; clone_size: many
cdr3_nt: TGCAGCGTTGAAGATCGTGCAGGGTTGAGGACCGGGGAGCTGTTTTTT; cdr3_aa: CSVEDRAGLRTGELFF; v_call: TRBV29-1; j_call: TRBJ2-2; d_call: .; clone_size: many
cdr3_nt: TGTGCCAGCAGAGACCTAGCGGGAGGGGAGACCGGGGAGCTGTTTTTT; cdr3_aa: CASRDLAGGETGELFF; v_call: TRBV28; j_call: TRBJ2-2; d_call: TRBD2; clone_size: few
cdr3_nt: TGCGCCAGCAGCCAGTCTCTTCCGGGACTAGCGGGTCCTGAGCAGTTCTTC; cdr3_aa: CASSQSLPGLAGPEQFF; v_call: TRBV4-1; j_call: TRBJ2-1; d_call: TRBD2; clone_size: .
cdr3_nt: TGTGCCAGCAGCGACCGGGGGCGTTGGACAGATACGCAGTATTTT; cdr3_aa: CASSDRGRWTDTQYF; v_call: TRBV2; j_call: TRBJ2-3; d_call: .; clone_size: few
cdr3_nt: TGTGCCAGCTTGGGACTAGCGGGATACAATGAGCAGTTCTTC; cdr3_aa: CASLGLAGYNEQFF; v_call: TRBV6-2/TRBV6-3; j_call: TRBJ2-1; d_call: TRBD2; clone_size: many
cdr3_nt: TGTGCCAGCAGCCAAGGGTGGGGTACGCAGTATTTT; cdr3_aa: CASSQGWGTQYF; v_call: TRBV14; j_call: TRBJ2-3; d_call: .; clone_size: .
cdr3_nt: TGTGCCAGCAGTCCCGGGACAGGGGGCCAAGAGACCCAGTACTTC; cdr3_aa: CASSPGTGGQETQYF; v_call: TRBV27; j_call: TRBJ2-5; d_call: TRBD1; clone_size: few
cdr3_nt: TGTGCCAGCGGCATTTCTCCTAACAGGGCTTTCTTT; cdr3_aa: CASGISPNRAFF; v_call: TRBV12-3/TRBV12-4; j_call: TRBJ1-1; d_call: .; clone_size: .
cdr3_nt: TGCGCCAGCAGCCAAGATCTAGAGGGGCCGGGGGGTTACAATGAGCAGTTCTTC; cdr3_aa: CASSQDLEGPGGYNEQFF; v_call: TRBV4-3; j_call: TRBJ2-1; d_call: TRBD2; clone_size: few
cdr3_nt: TGTGCCAGCAGCTCAAACAGGGAGGGGGCCAAAAACATTCAGTACTTC; cdr3_aa: CASSSNREGAKNIQYF; v_call: TRBV13; j_call: TRBJ2-4; d_call: .; clone_size: .
cdr3_nt: TGTGCCAGCAGTGACAGGGGACTAAATCAGCCCCAGCATTTT; cdr3_aa: CASSDRGLNQPQHF; v_call: TRBV2; j_call: TRBJ1-5; d_call: .; clone_size: .
cdr3_nt: TGCGCCAGCAGCTTGGCCTTTTACGGAACTGATATCACCGGGGAGCTGTTTTTT; cdr3_aa: CASSLAFYGTDITGELFF; v_call: TRBV5-1; j_call: TRBJ2-2; d_call: .; clone_size: .
cdr3_nt: TGCGCCAGCAGCCCGGACAGGGCCAATGAGCAGTTCTTC; cdr3_aa: CASSPDRANEQFF; v_call: TRBV5-1; j_call: TRBJ2-1; d_call: TRBD1; clone_size: .
cdr3_nt: TGTGCCAGCAGCAAAGTAGGGGCGGAGAGTAGTAGCACAGATACGCAGTATTTT; cdr3_aa: CASSKVGAESSSTDTQYF; v_call: TRBV21-1; j_call: TRBJ2-3; d_call: .; clone_size: few
cdr3_nt: TGTGCCAGCAGTTACCGTCGGACGTCCGAAGCTTTCTTT; cdr3_aa: CASSYRRTSEAFF; v_call: TRBV6-5; j_call: TRBJ1-1; d_call: .; clone_size: many
cdr3_nt: TGTGCCAGCAGCTTGGGACAGGACCCCTTTTACAATGAGCAGTTCTTC; cdr3_aa: CASSLGQDPFYNEQFF; v_call: TRBV14; j_call: TRBJ2-1; d_call: TRBD1; clone_size: many
cdr3_nt: TGTGCCACCTTACACCTGAACACCGGGGAGCTGTTTTTT; cdr3_aa: CATLHLNTGELFF; v_call: TRBV12-3/TRBV12-4; j_call: TRBJ2-2; d_call: .; clone_size: many
cdr3_nt: TGTGCCAGCAGTTTGGTAGCGGGGGGCGAAGAGACCCAGTACTTC; cdr3_aa: CASSLVAGGEETQYF; v_call: TRBV12-3/TRBV12-4; j_call: TRBJ2-5; d_call: TRBD2; clone_size: few
cdr3_nt: TGCAGTGCTAGAGAGGTGCCCTATGGCTACACCTTC; cdr3_aa: CSAREVPYGYTF; v_call: TRBV20-1; j_call: TRBJ1-2; d_call: .; clone_size: few
cdr3_nt: TGTGCCAGCAGCACAAGCGGGAGAGAGGTGGAGACCCAGTACTTC; cdr3_aa: CASSTSGREVETQYF; v_call: TRBV9; j_call: TRBJ2-5; d_call: TRBD2; clone_size: few
cdr3_nt: TGTGCCAGCATAGGACACTCCCCAAGGGGAACTGAAGCTTTCTTT; cdr3_aa: CASIGHSPRGTEAFF; v_call: TRBV6-1; j_call: TRBJ1-1; d_call: .; clone_size: many
cdr3_nt: TGTGCCAGCAGTTTGACGGGGCTAGATTATCAGCCCCAGCATTTT; cdr3_aa: CASSLTGLDYQPQHF; v_call: TRBV12-3/TRBV12-4; j_call: TRBJ1-5; d_call: .; clone_size: few
cdr3_nt: TGTGCCAGCAGTTTTACTTTTACCGGGAAATCCAATGCAGATACGCAGTATTTT; cdr3_aa: CASSFTFTGKSNADTQYF; v_call: TRBV27; j_call: TRBJ2-3; d_call: .; clone_size: few
cdr3_nt: TGTGCCAGCTCTGTTGGGGGGCTGACTAGCGGGAGTTACGAGCAGTACTTC; cdr3_aa: CASSVGGLTSGSYEQYF; v_call: TRBV4-2; j_call: TRBJ2-7; d_call: TRBD2; clone_size: .
cdr3_nt: TGTGCCAGCAGAGCGACTAGCGGGAAAAGGTACGAGCAGTACTTC; cdr3_aa: CASRATSGKRYEQYF; v_call: TRBV3-1; j_call: TRBJ2-7; d_call: TRBD2; clone_size: few
cdr3_nt: TGTGTCAGCAGGCGGGACAGGGGGCGCATGTGGGAGCTGTTTTTT; cdr3_aa: CVSRRDRGRMWELFF; v_call: TRBV6-1; j_call: TRBJ2-2; d_call: TRBD1; clone_size: .
cdr3_nt: TGTGCCAGCAGTTACTGGCTAGCGGGAAACACCGGGGAGCTGTTTTTT; cdr3_aa: CASSYWLAGNTGELFF; v_call: TRBV6-2/TRBV6-3; j_call: TRBJ2-2; d_call: TRBD2; clone_size: once
cdr3_nt: TGTGCCAGCAGCTTCGGGGGAGTCATCACTGAAGCTTTCTTT; cdr3_aa: CASSFGGVITEAFF; v_call: TRBV7-9; j_call: TRBJ1-1; d_call: .; clone_size: .
cdr3_nt: TGTGCCAGCAGTTACTCCGCCAGGGTCCCCACCGGGGAGCTGTTTTTT; cdr3_aa: CASSYSARVPTGELFF; v_call: TRBV6-5; j_call: TRBJ2-2; d_call: .; clone_size: .
cdr3_nt: TGTGCCAGCACCCTCACAGGGCCCAATCAGCCCCAGCATTTT; cdr3_aa: CASTLTGPNQPQHF; v_call: TRBV7-9; j_call: TRBJ1-5; d_call: .; clone_size: few